This TCR beta chain is drawn from a study of CD8+ T cells in alopecia areata. Study context: Treated patients were given oral tofacitinib, which was dosed at 5 to 10 mg twice daily.

Overall study findings and caveats: Having just one nonresponder leaves the connection between baseline CD8+ expansion and response unresolved. The study found TCR sharing across patients less clear than in mice, possibly for HLA reasons.

Treatment specified: oral pan-JAK inhibitor, 5-10 mg twice daily. Investigators sorted PBMCs to obtain both CD4+ and CD8+ T cells. This clone was observed a handful of times. Its antigen is unidentified. Extracted RNA was reverse transcribed into cDNA, the sequencing template. Only in-frame clones appear in the TCRdb table, and some are missing; sequencing was by immunoSEQ multiplex PCR. The sample carries about 200,000 clones, 35% to 40% recorded once. V shed 4 bases and J 3 bases; nucleotides not matched to a gene: 8. The length of the CDR3 is 15 residues. CDR1 and CDR2 from the germline V gene are MGHDK and SYGVNS.

The source material was CD4+ T cells sorted from blood, sampled between weeks 30 and 35, from a patient treated with tofacitinib. This sequence joins TRBV25-1 and TRBJ2-5; TRBD1 matches at 7 bases. The source is a human donor with alopecia areata. CDR3 residues: CASSGTGAVKETQYF. CDR3 DNA: TGTGCCAGCAGTGGAACAGGGGCGGTTAAAGAGACCCAGTACTTC.